This T cell receptor (beta chain) originates from a study of T cells in women clearing cervical HPV infection. Study context: Cases: HPV16-related CIN3 or worse on histology, a couple of invasive cancers. Control women cleared a single incident HPV16 infection within 12 months. The study, taken as a whole, reports: CIN3+ cases had significantly higher TCR richness than controls; evenness did not differ. TRBV6-7 abundance was lower in cases than controls (roughly 0.12% versus 0.15%).

Profiling relied on immunoSEQ multiplex PCR, and the TCRdb table lists in-frame clones only, not all of them. Recorded for this sample: 25,000 to 35,000 clones. Concerning this clone: Its antigen is not identified. The read halts 3 residues ahead of the CDR3 end, with the missing end drawn from the germline J gene.

CDR1 and CDR2 (germline): SGHTA, FQGTGA. CDR3 length: 15 residues. The TCR originated in a woman aged 18 to 69 with a cervical HPV16 infection that either progressed to CIN3+ or cleared (not recorded which). Specimen: blood buffy coat. V usage is TRBV7-3 and J usage is TRBJ1-2; weak D call: TRBD1 (5 bases). The sequenced part of the CDR3 DNA is TGTGCCAGCAGCTTAGAGGGGAGGGCCTACAATGAC. Translating it yields CASSLEGRAYND. The whole CDR3 protein reads CASSLEGRAYNDYTF.